The 29 T cell receptor beta chains below all came from one sample that was sequenced in a study of blood T cell repertoires in COVID-19. Repertoires were generated with immunoSEQ multiplex PCR, while TCRdb's copy carries only in-frame clones and drops some. The data hold hundreds of thousands of clones, with roughly 90% observed a single time. Specimen: peripheral blood. These receptors were taken from a woman aged 70-85 years with COVID-19, enrolled during active disease.

The rearrangement joins TRBV19 to TRBJ2-4, with 10 nucleotides matching TRBD1. The CDR3 contains 14 residues. The germline CDR1 and CDR2 sequences are LNHDA and SQIVND (reference sequence). After removal of 7 bases from V and 4 bases from J, the junction contained 4 bases not matched to a gene. The CDR3 reads CASMGQGSKNIQYF. The CDR3 DNA follows: TGTGCCAGTATGGGACAGGGGTCAAAAAACATTCAGTACTTC.

This clone was seen ten or more times. The chain joins TRBV7-8 to TRBJ1-1, with a weak D call TRBD1 (5 bases). Trimming left V 5 bases short and J 5 bases short, with 18 bases between. CDR3 length equals 15 residues. Germline-derived CDR1 and CDR2 are SGHVS and FQNEAQ. CDR3 bases: TGTGCCAGCAGCGCGCGGGAGGGGCGGGGAACTGAAGCTTTCTTT. Translated, it gives CASSAREGRGTEAFF.

This rearrangement joins TRBV19 to TRBJ2-1; 7 bases agree with TRBD2. With 3 bases clipped from V and 7 bases from J, the junction kept 9 bases outside the gene matches. Germline lookup yields CDR1 LNHDA and CDR2 SQIVND (reference sequence). The CDR3 extends over 15 amino acids. CDR3: CASSIEGLAVNEQFF. The CDR3 nucleotides are TGTGCCAGTAGTATTGAGGGCCTAGCGGTTAATGAGCAGTTCTTC.

As concerns this clone: One junction end disagrees with the germline gene, perhaps due to a read error. V usage is TRBV6-4 and J usage is TRBJ2-1; 8 bases fit TRBD2. The CDR3 consists of 13 residues. Germline CDR1 MRHNA, CDR2 SNTAGT. CDR3 DNA: TGTGCCAGCAGCGGGGGGGACTACGATGAGCAGTTCTTC. Its protein product is CASSGGDYDEQFF.

The rearrangement uses TRBV10-3 and TRBJ1-1, with D perhaps TRBD1 (5 bases). Per germline, CDR1 ENHRY and CDR2 SYGVKD. CDR3 length: 14 amino acids. Deletions cut 3 bases from V and 1 base from J, with 9 bases between. The CDR3 loop is CAISDSDRNTEAFF. As DNA, the CDR3 is TGTGCCATCAGTGACTCAGACAGGAACACTGAAGCTTTCTTT.

The CDR3 region is CASRDGTSDFNTQYF. The CDR3 nucleotides read TGTGCCAGCAGGGACGGGACTAGTGATTTCAATACGCAGTATTTT. The gene calls are TRBV2 and TRBJ2-3; 8 nucleotides match TRBD2. Per germline, CDR1 SNHLY and CDR2 FYNNEI. This CDR3 spans 15 amino acids. V dropped 6 bases and J dropped 7; count of bases not matched to a gene: 12.

This clone has more than one count but fewer than ten. The rearrangement links TRBV5-1 to TRBJ2-2, with D possibly TRBD2 on 7 matching bases. Germline-derived CDR1 and CDR2 are SGHRS and YFSETQ. The CDR3 runs 15 residues. V was clipped by 4 bases and J by 4 bases, with 14 bases between them. The CDR3 loop is CASSLGGATTGELFF. As DNA, the CDR3 is TGCGCCAGCAGCCTTGGGGGGGCGACCACCGGGGAGCTGTTTTTT.

This clone occurred once. The chain combines TRBV28 with TRBJ1-3, with TRBD1 matching 7 bases. Per the germline V gene, CDR1 is MDHEN and CDR2 is SYDVKM. The J segment lost 6 bases and the V segment lost 7 bases, leaving 6 bases of the junction unmatched. The CDR3 runs to 13 residues. DNA of the CDR3: TGTGCCAGCACTCCGGGACAGACAAACACCATATATTTT. It codes for CASTPGQTNTIYF.

Only one count was recorded for this clone. The J gene is TRBJ2-3, the V gene TRBV11-2; D is uncertain. V was cut by 0 bases and J by 3 bases, with 22 bases left in between. The CDR3 covers 19 residues. CDR1 and CDR2 from the germline V gene are SGHAT and FQNNGV. The CDR3 sequence: CASSLDPLVVNAPTDTQYF. In nucleotides, the CDR3 is TGTGCCAGCAGCTTAGATCCTCTAGTAGTCAATGCCCCGACAGATACGCAGTATTTT.

The gene calls are TRBV10-1 and TRBJ2-5; D ambiguous. The CDR3 length is 13 residues. Trimming removed 4 bases at V and 7 bases at J, with 13 bases between. Germline loops: CDR1 WNHNN, CDR2 SYGVQD (reference sequence). For the CDR3, the DNA is TGCGCCAGCAGTGCGGTCCTTGATGGGACCCAGTACTTC. Translation gives CASSAVLDGTQYF.

This sequence joins TRBV11-2 and TRBJ2-7; no reliable D call. In germline, CDR1 is SGHAT, CDR2 FQNNGV. Trimming cost V 5 bases and J 3 bases, with 14 bases left between them. The CDR3 runs to 14 residues. CDR3 loop: CASSPTLLLYEQYF. The CDR3 DNA reads as TGTGCCAGCAGCCCTACGCTTCTTCTCTACGAGCAGTACTTC.

This clone is a singleton in its sample. The V gene is TRBV19, the J gene TRBJ2-7; TRBD2 matches 8 bases. V lost 11 bases to trimming and J lost 3 bases; unmatched junction nucleotides: 6. Germline CDR1 is LNHDA and CDR2 is SQIVND (reference sequence). This CDR3 has 12 amino acids. The CDR3 DNA is TGTGCCTCCAGCGGGGGCCTCTACGAGCAGTACTTC. Its protein product is CASSGGLYEQYF.

The V and J genes are TRBV11-2 and TRBJ1-1; no reliable D call. V shed 10 bases and J shed 1 base, with 13 bases lying between them. CDR3 length: 13 amino acids. Looked up from germline, CDR1 is SGHAT and CDR2 is FQNNGV. The CDR3 DNA follows: TGTGCCATCGGAGGTTTACGGAACACTGAAGCTTTCTTT. It is translated as CAIGGLRNTEAFF. Full variable domain (outside the CDR3, taken from reference TRBV11-2 and TRBJ1-1): EAGVAQSPRYKIIEKRQSVAFWCNPISGHATLYWYQQILGQGPKLLIQFQNNGVVDDSQLPKDRFSAERLKGVDSTLKIQPAKLEDSAVYLCAIGGLRNTEAFFGQGTRLTVV.

J is TRBJ1-2 and V is TRBV10-3; 8 bases agree with TRBD1. The CDR3 extends over 14 amino acids. The V and J ends lost 4 bases and 5 bases, in that order; junction bases with no gene match: 6. From germline, CDR1 is ENHRY and CDR2 SYGVKD. The CDR3 DNA reads TGTGCCATCAGTGTAGGGACAGGAACTTATGGCTACACCTTC. It specifies CAISVGTGTYGYTF.

The rearrangement uses TRBV20-1 and TRBJ1-1, with D tentatively TRBD1 (6 bases). Germline V gene sequence: CDR1 DFQATT, CDR2 SNEGSKA (reference sequence). The CDR3 is 11 amino acids. The CDR3 region has the DNA TGCAGGGCAGCAGGGGACACTGAAGCTTTCTTT. Translated: CRAAGDTEAFF.

The J gene is TRBJ2-7, the V gene TRBV5-6; a weak D match, TRBD2 (5 bases). The CDR3 loop spans 14 amino acids. The V gene lost 2 bases and the J gene lost 7 bases, with 16 bases spanning the gap. Germline V gives CDR1 SGHDT, CDR2 YYEEEE. CDR3 in DNA: TGTGCCAGCAGCTTACTCTCGGGGTCCCGGGAGCAGTACTTC. As protein: CASSLLSGSREQYF.

This chain joins TRBV2 and TRBJ2-3; TRBD2 might be the D (5 bases). The ends were cut back, 0 bases at V and 2 bases at J, with 15 bases in the middle. Germline assignment: CDR1 SNHLY and CDR2 FYNNEI. The CDR3 totals 17 residues. The CDR3 DNA reads as TGTGCCAGCAGTGAAGCGCCGCTAGCCGGGATCACAGATACGCAGTATTTT. Residues: CASSEAPLAGITDTQYF.

The chain joins TRBV2 to TRBJ1-2; TRBD1 agrees at 9 bases. This CDR3 contains 14 residues. V lost 5 bases to trimming and J lost 2 bases; unmatched junction nucleotides: 3. Germline loops: CDR1 SNHLY, CDR2 FYNNEI. The CDR3 DNA follows: TGTGCCAGCAGTACCGGGACAGGGAACTATGGCTACACCTTC. Translating it yields CASSTGTGNYGYTF.

The V and J genes are TRBV10-3 and TRBJ1-6, with D perhaps matching TRBD1 (5 bases). V was cut by 3 bases and J by 10 bases, with 16 bases left in between. Germline lookup yields CDR1 ENHRY and CDR2 SYGVKD. The CDR3 sequence is 15 residues long. The CDR3 bases are TGTGCCATCAGTGAAACACAGGTGGTACGGTCACCCCTCCACTTT. Its translation: CAISETQVVRSPLHF.

The chain has TRBV5-4 and TRBJ1-3, with TRBD1 matching 12 bases. The V segment lost 3 bases and the J segment 2 bases; nucleotides outside the gene matches: 6. This CDR3 contains 17 residues. CDR1 is SGHNT and CDR2 is YYREEE in the germline V gene (reference sequence). CDR3: CASSSSRDRGPGNTIYF. DNA of the CDR3: TGTGCCAGCAGCTCGTCCCGGGACAGGGGGCCTGGAAACACCATATATTTT.

This clone was counted between two and nine times. The chain links TRBV6-6 to TRBJ1-5; tentative D call: TRBD1 (5 bases). This CDR3 spans 15 amino acids. Germline V gene sequence: CDR1 MNHNY, CDR2 SVGAGI (reference sequence). V was pared by 5 bases and J by 0 bases, with 11 bases between. Here the CDR3 DNA reads TGTGCCAGCAGTGCGGACATGTATAGCAATCAGCCCCAGCATTTT. Its translation: CASSADMYSNQPQHF.

V and J are TRBV2 and TRBJ1-1, with a tentative D call TRBD1 (5 bases). The CDR3 contains 15 residues. The ends were cut back, 3 bases at V and 3 bases at J, with 14 bases in the middle. CDR1 is SNHLY, CDR2 FYNNEI, per germline. CDR3 sequence (DNA): TGTGCCAGCAGTGATCCTGACAGAATGGACACTGAAGCTTTCTTT. This encodes CASSDPDRMDTEAFF.

This clone showed up just a few times. The chain carries TRBV3-1 (or the pseudogene TRBV3-2) and TRBJ2-5; the D gene is possibly TRBD1 (5 bases). CDR1 is LGHDT and CDR2 is YNNKEL in the germline V gene (reference sequence). V was trimmed by 4 bases and J by 7 bases, leaving 10 bases between them. This CDR3 spans 12 amino acids. CDR3 sequence reads: CASSPRVGTQYF. CDR3 in DNA: TGTGCCAGCAGCCCCAGGGTGGGGACCCAGTACTTC.

The V gene is TRBV30, the J gene TRBJ1-1, with TRBD1 as a possible D gene (5 bases). Trimming cost V 4 bases and J 1 base, with 19 bases left between them. The CDR3 sequence is 16 residues long. In germline, CDR1 is GTSNPN, CDR2 SVGIG (reference sequence). DNA for the CDR3: TGTGCCTGGAACGGAGGGGCCCTATTTACGAACACTGAAGCTTTCTTT. Translated: CAWNGGALFTNTEAFF.

The chain combines TRBV7-9 with TRBJ2-7, with 9 bases that match TRBD1. Losses at the gene ends were 7 bases for V and 0 bases for J; bases not matched to a gene: 10. Germline values: CDR1 SEHNR, CDR2 FQNEAQ (reference sequence). The CDR3 is 16 residues long. DNA of the CDR3: TGTGCCAGCACCCGGGTCGGGGACAGGGACTCCTACGAGCAGTACTTC. Translated, it gives CASTRVGDRDSYEQYF.

This chain connects TRBV2 to TRBJ1-5; 8 bases match TRBD1. V was pared by 6 bases and J by 3 bases, with 4 bases of the junction left unmatched. Per the germline V gene, CDR1 is SNHLY and CDR2 is FYNNEI. The CDR3 covers 14 residues. The CDR3 DNA sequence: TGTGCCAGCAGGAGGACAGGGTTCAATCAGCCCCAGCATTTT. Amino acid sequence: CASRRTGFNQPQHF.

This sequence joins TRBV11-2 and TRBJ2-3; 14 nucleotides line up with TRBD2. The germline CDR1 and CDR2 sequences are SGHAT and FQNNGV. J gave up 8 bases and V 5 bases, and 9 bases lay outside the gene matches. The CDR3 has 16 amino acids. The CDR3 sequence is CASSVPPGLAGGTQYF. The DNA for the CDR3 is TGTGCCAGCAGCGTCCCCCCAGGACTAGCGGGGGGTACGCAGTATTTT.

V and J are TRBV6-2 or TRBV6-3 and TRBJ2-1, with 7 bases identical to TRBD1. Per germline, CDR1 MNHEY and CDR2 SVGEGT. The CDR3 extends over 12 amino acids. V shed 6 bases and J 8 bases; nucleotides not matched to a gene: 4. CDR3 nucleotide sequence: TGTGCCAGCAGCCACAGGGGCGATGAGCAGTTCTTC. The encoded protein is CASSHRGDEQFF.

The genes are TRBV3-1 (or the pseudogene TRBV3-2) and TRBJ2-7; D gene uncertain. With 5 bases removed from V and 3 bases from J, the gap between germline ends came to 8 bases. There are 12 residues in the CDR3. CDR1 LGHDT and CDR2 YNNKEL come from the germline V gene (reference sequence). CDR3 loop: CASSVRSYEQYF. In DNA, the CDR3 is TGTGCCAGCAGCGTACGTAGCTACGAGCAGTACTTC.